This T cell receptor beta chain was captured by sequencing in a study of T cell responses to AZD1222 COVID-19 vaccine. Study information: Second-dose timings of about 4 or about 12 weeks were pooled. Overall study results and limits: Among vaccine-associated CD4 TCRs, coverage spanned spike, with dominance at 160-218 and 743-854. Only six AZD1222 recipients tested seropositive at baseline.

Libraries were prepared by immunoSEQ multiplex PCR; TCRdb keeps only in-frame clonotypes and omits some of them. The sample includes 55,000 to 80,000 clones, 65% to 85% seen only once; the top ten take about 10%. The V gene lost 3 bases and the J gene lost 3 bases, with 3 bases spanning the gap. CDR3 length: 13 amino acids. Per the germline V gene, CDR1 is MDHEN and CDR2 is SYDVKM. As to this clone: Its antigen is not identified.

The TCR comes from an adult in good health. This sample comprised peripheral blood, obtained on day 0 of AZD1222 vaccination. This sequence joins TRBV28 and TRBJ1-6; no clear D. The CDR3 DNA reads as TGTGCCAGCAGTTTCAGCTATAATTCACCCCTCCACTTT. It encodes CASSFSYNSPLHF.